Listed below are T cell receptor beta chains from one sample, sequenced in a study of PD-1 blockade in classical Hodgkin lymphoma. Assay used: immunoSEQ multiplex PCR; TCRdb lists only in-frame clones, some missing. This sample yields tens of thousands of clones, of which 65% to 85% are seen a single time; more than 15% belongs to the top ten. The input for sequencing was peripheral blood mononuclear cells (PBMCs), taken before the fourth cycle of nivolumab. All receptors come from a human donor with classical Hodgkin lymphoma. Each CDR3 is given with its conserved first and last residue. D genes are given only for firm matches. Size is omitted from some rows. Given values are once, few, many or a class for expanded clones.

DNA: TGCAGCGTTGGCCGAGGGGCCCAAGAGACCCAGTACTTC
CDR3: CSVGRGAQETQYF
size: NA
J: TRBJ2-5
D: NA
V: TRBV29-1

DNA: TGCAGCGGGACTAGCGGGACGAATGAGCAGTTCTTC
CDR3: CSGTSGTNEQFF
size: NA
J: TRBJ2-1
D: TRBD2
V: TRBV29-1

DNA: TGCGCCAGCAGCCCGGGGGCTAGCGGGAGGGCAGATACGCAGTATTTT
CDR3: CASSPGASGRADTQYF
size: NA
J: TRBJ2-3
D: TRBD2
V: TRBV5-1

DNA: TGTGCCAGCAGTGTGGTCCATAATGAAAAACTGTTTTTT
CDR3: CASSVVHNEKLFF
size: NA
J: TRBJ1-4
D: NA
V: TRBV6-1

DNA: TGTGCCAGTAGTATCATAGCGGGAGTGGCCGGGGAGCTGTTTTTT
CDR3: CASSIIAGVAGELFF
size: few
J: TRBJ2-2
D: TRBD2
V: TRBV19

DNA: TGTGCCAGCAGCTTAGAGCCTAGCGGACGCAGGGATACGCAGTATTTT
CDR3: CASSLEPSGRRDTQYF
size: NA
J: TRBJ2-3
D: TRBD2
V: TRBV7-8

DNA: TGTGCCAGCAGTTTATGGAGCTCGAACACTGAAGCTTTCTTT
CDR3: CASSLWSSNTEAFF
size: NA
J: TRBJ1-1
D: NA
V: TRBV27

DNA: TGTGCCAGCAGCTTGGTGGTCGGGACTAGCGGGATATGGACAGATACGCAGTATTTT
CDR3: CASSLVVGTSGIWTDTQYF
size: NA
J: TRBJ2-3
D: TRBD2
V: TRBV5-8

DNA: TGTGCCAGCAGCTTGGCAGACAACTATGGCTACACCTTC
CDR3: CASSLADNYGYTF
size: NA
J: TRBJ1-2
D: NA
V: TRBV5-5

DNA: TGCAGCGGCCTAGCGGGAGGCACCGGGGAGCTGTTTTTT
CDR3: CSGLAGGTGELFF
size: NA
J: TRBJ2-2
D: TRBD2
V: TRBV29-1

DNA: TGTGCCAGCAGCTTAGCCCCGTACTCCCAGCCCTACAATGAGCAGTTCTTC
CDR3: CASSLAPYSQPYNEQFF
size: medium-sized
J: TRBJ2-1
D: NA
V: TRBV13

DNA: TGCGCCAGCAGCCAAGATCGATCCTACGAGCAGTACTTC
CDR3: CASSQDRSYEQYF
size: NA
J: TRBJ2-7
D: NA
V: TRBV4-1

DNA: TGTGCCAGCTCAACCCTGGACAGGGCCTCTGGAAACACCATATATTTT
CDR3: CASSTLDRASGNTIYF
size: once
J: TRBJ1-3
D: TRBD1
V: TRBV18

DNA: TGCAGCGTTCCTAGCGGGAGCAATACGCAGTATTTT
CDR3: CSVPSGSNTQYF
size: NA
J: TRBJ2-3
D: TRBD2
V: TRBV29-1

DNA: TGCAGCGTTGAGCCCAGGGACAGGAGGAAGAATGAGCAGTTCTTC
CDR3: CSVEPRDRRKNEQFF
size: NA
J: TRBJ2-1
D: TRBD1
V: TRBV29-1

DNA: TGCGCCAGCAGCCGACTAGCGGGGCTCACAGATACGCAGTATTTT
CDR3: CASSRLAGLTDTQYF
size: NA
J: TRBJ2-3
D: TRBD2
V: TRBV4-1

DNA: TGTGCCAGCAGTCCCTCGACAGGTTTAAATAACTATGGCTACACCTTC
CDR3: CASSPSTGLNNYGYTF
size: NA
J: TRBJ1-2
D: NA
V: TRBV28

DNA: TGTGCCAGCTCACTATCGGGGTCCTACGAGCAGTACTTC
CDR3: CASSLSGSYEQYF
size: NA
J: TRBJ2-7
D: NA
V: TRBV18

DNA: TGTGCCAGCAGCTCGACAGGGCGGACTGAAGCTTTCTTT
CDR3: CASSSTGRTEAFF
size: NA
J: TRBJ1-1
D: TRBD1
V: TRBV5-6

DNA: TGTGCCAGCAGCTTAGAAGGGCTGTCGCGGCAGTACTTC
CDR3: CASSLEGLSRQYF
size: NA
J: TRBJ2-7
D: NA
V: TRBV7-9

DNA: TGTGCCATCAGTCCCGGACTAGCGGGAGGGCCAAGTTCCGGGGAGCTGTTTTTT
CDR3: CAISPGLAGGPSSGELFF
size: NA
J: TRBJ2-2
D: TRBD2
V: TRBV10-3

DNA: TGCGCCAGCAGCACCTCTAGGGACAGCGCTAGCACAGATACGCAGTATTTT
CDR3: CASSTSRDSASTDTQYF
size: NA
J: TRBJ2-3
D: TRBD1
V: TRBV5-1

DNA: TGTGCCAGCAGAAATACCCGGACCCAGTACTTC
CDR3: CASRNTRTQYF
size: NA
J: TRBJ2-5
D: NA
V: TRBV6-5